The rows below give T cell receptor beta chains drawn from one sample of a study of blood T cell repertoires in COVID-19. Some clones are missing from TCRdb's copy, which holds only in-frame ones; the method was immunoSEQ multiplex PCR. The repertoire has approximately 50,000 clones, about 81% of them found once; the top ten carry roughly 30%. Sequenced: peripheral blood. The receptors stem from a man in his sixties with COVID-19, enrolled during active disease. Each CDR3 is given with its conserved first and last residue. A D gene is named only where the DNA matches it firmly. The listing skips clone size in some rows; elsewhere it reads once, few, many or a size class.

V,J,size,D,CDR3,DNA
TRBV5-6,TRBJ2-3,-,-,CASSYFRQAGGTDTQYF,TGTGCCAGCAGCTATTTTCGACAGGCCGGGGGCACAGATACGCAGTATTTT
TRBV5-5,TRBJ2-7,-,TRBD1,CASRRGEGQSRYEQYF,TGTGCCAGCAGGCGCGGTGAGGGACAGAGCCGCTACGAGCAGTACTTC
TRBV27,TRBJ2-1,few,-,CASNTEGGVRNEQFF,TGTGCCAGCAATACCGAAGGGGGGGTTCGCAATGAGCAGTTCTTC
TRBV5-4,TRBJ2-3,-,TRBD2,CASNSGGSPSTDTQYF,TGTGCCAGCAACAGCGGGGGGTCTCCTAGCACAGATACGCAGTATTTT
TRBV2,TRBJ2-1,-,TRBD1,CASRGQGPSYNEQFF,TGTGCCAGCAGGGGACAGGGGCCTTCCTACAATGAGCAGTTCTTC
TRBV9,TRBJ2-7,-,-,CASSAQGTYEQYF,TGTGCCAGCAGCGCACAGGGTACCTACGAGCAGTACTTC
TRBV6-6,TRBJ1-5,-,-,CASSQQGFGNQPQHF,TGTGCCAGCAGTCAGCAGGGGTTTGGCAATCAGCCCCAGCATTTT
TRBV29-1,TRBJ1-1,-,TRBD1,CSTGQMNTEAFF,TGCAGCACGGGACAGATGAACACTGAAGCTTTCTTT
TRBV13,TRBJ2-1,once,TRBD2,CASSLKVGLAGVNEQFF,TGTGCCAGCAGCTTAAAGGTGGGGCTAGCGGGGGTTAATGAGCAGTTCTTC
TRBV19,TRBJ2-5,-,TRBD2,CASSPGLAVRETQYF,TGTGCCAGTAGTCCGGGACTAGCGGTTCGGGAGACCCAGTACTTC
TRBV7-9,TRBJ2-7,-,TRBD1,CASSLTGAGTYEQYF,TGTGCCAGCAGCTTAACAGGGGCCGGGACCTACGAGCAGTACTTC
TRBV5-1,TRBJ2-7,-,TRBD1,CASSLEGQGNYEQYF,TGCGCCAGCAGCTTAGAGGGACAGGGGAACTACGAGCAGTACTTC